The T cell receptor beta chain described here comes from a study of early T cells in non-severe SARS-CoV-2 infection (dated by TCRdb to about 2021). About the study as a whole: Because TCR sequencing relied on bulk RNA taken from unsorted whole blood, pairing of alpha and beta chains was not possible.

This was a case-control study nested in a cohort of healthcare workers in London, UK, who had nasopharyngeal swab PCR tests and blood samples taken every week. Healthcare workers were enrolled in the week of the UK lockdown, from 23 to 31 March 2020, and were followed every week for up to about 16 weeks. This clonotype was picked up a small number of times. The antigen it recognizes is unknown. The record has no base qualities; no much larger clone is one base away. Measured from the cysteine to the phenylalanine, the CDR3 is 15 residues long. Only the CDR3 DNA is retained, 45 bases long and in frame from the first base. V loses 5 bases of germline sequence and J loses 6 bases, and the interval between the two ends is 17 bases. What the research found in general, with its limitations: VDJdb matching was skewed toward anti-spike CD8 responses and likely underestimated virus-specific expansions by missing private and CD4 specificities.

The protocol used for the library was 5' RACE. Sequencing relied on a NextSeq 500. The TCR library protocol attached unique molecular identifiers to individual cDNA molecules to correct for sequencing error and PCR bias. Both TCR alpha and beta chains were sequenced, and tight co-correlation was observed between alpha and beta sequence abundances in each sample. On the authors' methods: V gene, J gene and CDR3 annotation of TCR sequences was performed with Decombinator V4. Expanded TCRs were defined as changing significantly between any two time points under a Poisson model with p below 0.0001. Abundances of TCRs were expressed as counts per million after normalisation to the total number of TCRs sequenced in each sample. TRAV1-2 paired with TRAJ12, TRAJ20 or TRAJ33 defined MAIT TCRs, while TRAV10 paired with TRAJ18 defined iNKT TCRs. VDJdb, accessed 1 November 2021, was searched for CMV, EBV and SARS-CoV-2 annotated TCRs, excluding TCRs annotated for multiple antigens. The raw public data were reprocessed by TCRdb itself: fastp quality trimming at Q25, MiXCR clonotype calling, in-frame beta chains only. Rows with a matching CDR3 protein are joined into one entry that keeps the most common DNA and genes. The V and J calls and clone size are TCRdb's, not the authors'. The table for this sample lists 26,000 or so distinct CDR3 sequences; approximately 4% of them were counted only once. 6.2% of the sample is in the top ten clones.

The sequence links TRBV12-3 or TRBV12-4 to TRBJ1-5; TRBD1 is perhaps the D gene, given 5 matching bases. Material: whole blood. The TCR originated in an adult who was a healthcare worker with PCR-confirmed SARS-CoV-2 infection or an uninfected control (not recorded which). The CDR3 reads CASSAAGGMSQPQHF. The DNA is as follows: TGTGCCAGCAGTGCCGCGGGGGGGATGAGTCAGCCCCAGCATTTT.